The 10 T cell receptor beta chains below all came from one sample that was sequenced in a study of CD8 T cells in Susac syndrome. Reverse transcription of about 0.5 to 1 ug RNA used random hexamers. TCRdb reprocessed the immunoSEQ multiplex PCR reads with MiXCR, giving one entry per CDR3 protein. This sample has fewer than 200,000 distinct CDR3 sequences, with about 94% found just once. Sequencing was done on a sample of CD4+ T cells from PBMCs. Receptors originate from a human donor in good health.

The CDR3 loop reads CSAMAGGSKETQYF. CDR3 bases: TGCAGTGCTATGGCGGGGGGCTCAAAAGAGACCCAGTACTTC. This chain connects TRBV20-1 to TRBJ2-5; 8 bases align to TRBD2. Germline CDR1 DFQATT, CDR2 SNEGSKA (reference sequence). The CDR3 totals 14 residues. Unmatched junction bases numbered 7, after V lost 4 bases and J lost 3 bases.

The chain employs TRBV6-2 or TRBV6-3 and TRBJ2-5; no reliable D call. The CDR3 sequence is 11 residues long. Germline loops: CDR1 MNHEY, CDR2 SVGEGT. V was trimmed by 10 bases and J by 7 bases, leaving 13 bases between them. As DNA, the CDR3 is TGTGCCACTTCTCAGGCCGGGACCCAGTACTTC. This encodes CATSQAGTQYF.

J is TRBJ2-6 and V is TRBV20-1, with D hard to call. CDR1 and CDR2 from the germline V gene are DFQATT and SNEGSKA (reference sequence). This CDR3 comprises 12 residues. The V end was cut by 2 bases, the J end by 7 bases, with 6 bases between. CDR3 nucleotides: TGCAGTGCTAGATGGTTAGCCAACGTCCTGACTTTC. It yields the protein CSARWLANVLTF.

The count of this clonotype is one. This chain uses TRBV28 with TRBJ2-3; 8 nucleotides align to TRBD2. The ends lost 7 bases at V and 4 bases at J; junction bases unmatched: 7. CDR3 length: 14 amino acids. Germline loops: CDR1 MDHEN, CDR2 SYDVKM. The CDR3 reads CASTPGGIPDTQYF. In DNA form, the CDR3 reads TGTGCCAGCACCCCGGGGGGGATACCAGATACGCAGTATTTT.

The chain employs TRBV20-1 and TRBJ1-5, with TRBD1 as a possible D gene (5 bases). The germline V gene encodes CDR1 DFQATT and CDR2 SNEGSKA (reference sequence). There are 14 residues in the CDR3. Trimming took off 6 bases at V and 10 bases at J, with 22 bases between the two ends. The CDR3 here is CSAADSFPISPQHF. CDR3 DNA sequence: TGCAGTGCCGCCGACAGCTTCCCGATCAGCCCCCAGCATTTT.

V is TRBV6-1 and J is TRBJ2-1; D uncertain. Trimming removed 9 bases from V and 0 bases from J, with 6 bases in between. This CDR3 has 12 amino acids. Germline V lookup: CDR1 MNHNS, CDR2 SASEGT. CDR3 sequence: CASSVSYNEQFF. The CDR3 nucleotides are TGTGCCAGTTCCGTCTCCTACAATGAGCAGTTCTTC.

The chain recombines TRBV9 with TRBJ2-1; D perhaps matches TRBD2 (7 bases). CDR1 is SGDLS, CDR2 YYNGEE, per germline. Between the trimmed V and J ends, which lost 6 bases and 0 bases, there was a span of 16 bases. The CDR3 is 16 residues long. The CDR3 is CASTFHGGLSYNEQFF. The CDR3, as DNA: TGTGCCAGCACCTTTCACGGGGGGCTCTCCTACAATGAGCAGTTCTTC.

The J gene is TRBJ1-1, the V gene TRBV6-5; 10 positions match TRBD1. The germline CDR1 and CDR2 sequences are MNHEY and SVGAGI. The V gene end was trimmed by 6 bases and the J gene end by 8 bases; junction bases not matched to a gene: 9. This CDR3 region has 14 residues. The CDR3 DNA sequence: TGTGCCAGCAGACCCCGGGACAGGGGCGTAGAAGCTTTCTTT. Translated, it gives CASRPRDRGVEAFF.

The genes are TRBV5-1 and TRBJ1-2, with D uncertain. V lost 5 bases to trimming and J lost 0 bases, with 14 bases between them. The CDR3 runs 15 residues. CDR1 and CDR2 (germline): SGHRS, YFSETQ. This CDR3 is CASRPTDESNYGYTF. The CDR3 DNA sequence: TGCGCCAGCAGGCCTACAGACGAATCTAACTATGGCTACACCTTC.

The gene calls are TRBV24-1 and TRBJ1-2; D is undetermined. The CDR3 is 12 residues long. The germline V gene has CDR1 KGHDR and CDR2 SFDVKD. Trimming left V 0 bases short and J 8 bases short, with 6 bases between. CDR3 protein: CATSDLIGGYTF. In nucleotides, the CDR3 is TGTGCCACCAGTGATTTGATAGGGGGCTACACCTTC.